The 10 T cell receptor beta chains below were found in one sample sequenced in a study of T cell repertoires in cytomegalovirus infection. From the reads, TCRdb called clonotypes with MiXCR, one entry per CDR3 protein. Among about 310,000 distinct CDR3 sequences listed, under 20% were seen once. Specimen: PBMCs. The receptor set was obtained from a human donor in good health (CMV status not recorded). Some clones in this sample may be carry-over from other donors' samples.

The sample holds many counts of this clonotype. J is TRBJ2-5 and V is TRBV20-1; 8 bases align to TRBD2. The CDR3 has 15 amino acids. The ends lost 0 bases at V and 4 bases at J; junction bases unmatched: 7. Germline V CDR1 and CDR2: DFQATT, SNEGSKA (reference sequence). The CDR3 bases are TGCAGTGCTAGAGATGGGACTAGTTTATCAGAGACCCAGTACTTC. It is translated as CSARDGTSLSETQYF.

This clonotype was detected only a few times. V usage is TRBV28 and J usage is TRBJ2-7, with D possibly matching TRBD2 (5 bases). The germline CDR1 and CDR2 sequences are MDHEN and SYDVKM. Trimming left V 4 bases short and J 5 bases short, with 18 bases between. This CDR3 has 15 amino acids. The CDR3 nucleotides read TGTGCCAGCAGTTCCGGAGGTACAGTACGGCACGAGCAGTACTTC. Its protein is CASSSGGTVRHEQYF.

This clonotype was seen repeatedly, ten times or more. This chain uses TRBV7-2 with TRBJ1-6; D gene ambiguous. This CDR3 is built from 13 residues. In germline, CDR1 is SGHTA, CDR2 FQGNSA. The ends were cut back, 5 bases at V and 10 bases at J, with 12 bases in the middle. This chain's CDR3 is CASSNDGRSPLHF. In nucleotides, the CDR3 is TGTGCCAGCAGCAACGATGGGAGATCACCCCTCCACTTT.

This clonotype was observed a few times. V gene TRBV10-3 combines with J gene TRBJ2-5, with 8 bases identical to TRBD2. Germline lookup yields CDR1 ENHRY and CDR2 SYGVKD. Germline trimming cut 3 bases from V and 2 bases from J; bases unmatched to any gene: 8. This CDR3 spans 16 amino acids. CDR3 nucleotides: TGTGCCATCAGTGAAGGAGCGGGGGCGTCGCAAGAGACCCAGTACTTC. Translating gives CAISEGAGASQETQYF.

The V and J genes are TRBV7-4 and TRBJ1-6; TRBD1 matches at 8 bases. The J segment lost 7 bases and the V segment lost 5 bases, leaving 10 bases of the junction unmatched. The germline V gene encodes CDR1 SGHVT and CDR2 SQSDAQ. The CDR3 length is 16 residues. The CDR3 coding sequence is TGTGCCAGCAGCGGGGGGGAGGACAGGGTAAATTCACCCCTCCACTTT. It is translated as CASSGGEDRVNSPLHF.

The chain joins TRBV20-1 to TRBJ2-3; 8 nucleotides agree with TRBD2. Germline V lookup: CDR1 DFQATT, CDR2 SNEGSKA (reference sequence). CDR3 length: 14 residues. V lost 4 bases and J lost 4; bases outside the gene matches: 7. Here the CDR3 reads CSAIGGGRADTQYF. CDR3 sequence (DNA): TGCAGTGCTATAGGCGGGGGGAGAGCAGATACGCAGTATTTT.

In this sample, this clonotype turned up many times. The V and J genes are TRBV28 and TRBJ1-2; a weak D match, TRBD1 (5 bases). Deletions cut 5 bases from V and 4 bases from J, with 17 bases between. The CDR3 covers 15 residues. In germline, CDR1 is MDHEN, CDR2 SYDVKM. The CDR3 region has the DNA TGTGCCAGCAGTCGCTCTACAATTGGGGCCTATGGCTACACCTTC. Its protein is CASSRSTIGAYGYTF.

The chain recombines TRBV7-2 with TRBJ1-3, with D possibly matching TRBD1 (6 bases). Trimming stripped 5 bases from V and 4 bases from J, with 12 bases between. The CDR3 extends over 14 amino acids. The germline gives CDR1 SGHTA, CDR2 FQGNSA. The chain's CDR3 is CASSTDRTGNTIYF. The CDR3 nucleotides are TGTGCCAGCAGCACAGACAGGACGGGAAACACCATATATTTT.

In its sample, this clonotype was seen a few times. This chain connects TRBV4-1 to TRBJ1-5; TRBD1 agrees at 7 bases. Losses at the gene ends were 2 bases for V and 6 bases for J; bases not matched to a gene: 7. Germline assignment: CDR1 MGHRA and CDR2 YSYEKL. The CDR3 is made up of 15 amino acids. The CDR3 sequence: CASSQQQGIGQPQHF. In DNA form, the CDR3 reads TGCGCCAGCAGCCAACAACAGGGGATTGGTCAGCCCCAGCATTTT.

This clonotype was found many times. The rearrangement links TRBV7-2 to TRBJ2-3; 7 bases are shared with TRBD1. The CDR3 has 16 amino acids. The germline CDR1 and CDR2 sequences are SGHTA and FQGNSA. J lost 3 bases, V lost 1 base, and 7 bases had no gene match. The CDR3 here is CASSLGIQQGTDTQYF. The CDR3, as DNA: TGTGCCAGCAGCTTAGGGATACAACAGGGGACAGATACGCAGTATTTT.